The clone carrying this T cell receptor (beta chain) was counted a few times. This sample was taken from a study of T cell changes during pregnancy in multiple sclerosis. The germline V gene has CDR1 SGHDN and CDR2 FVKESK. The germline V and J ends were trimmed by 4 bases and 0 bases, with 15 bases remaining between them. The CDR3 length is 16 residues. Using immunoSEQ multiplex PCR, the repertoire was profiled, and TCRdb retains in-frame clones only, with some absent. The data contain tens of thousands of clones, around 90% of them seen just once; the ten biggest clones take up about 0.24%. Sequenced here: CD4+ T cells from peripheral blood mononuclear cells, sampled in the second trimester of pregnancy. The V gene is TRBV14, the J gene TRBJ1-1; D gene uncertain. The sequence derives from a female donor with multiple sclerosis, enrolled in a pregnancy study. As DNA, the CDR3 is TGTGCCAGCAGCCCTCATATGGCGGCTCTGAACACTGAAGCTTTCTTT. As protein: CASSPHMAALNTEAFF.